A selection of T cell receptor beta chains follows, all from one sample in a study of OX40 agonist ivuxolimab in advanced cancers. Sequenced by immunoSEQ multiplex PCR; TCRdb stores in-frame clones only, minus some. This sample has under 100,000 clones, with 70% to 90% found just once. The specimen was CD4+ or CD8+ T cells sorted from blood, collected in a trial of the OX40 agonist ivuxolimab. These receptors came from an adult with an advanced solid tumor such as melanoma, head and neck, liver or kidney cancer. The CDR3 runs from the conserved cysteine through the conserved F or W. A D gene is named only where the DNA matches it firmly. Not all rows give a size; the values are once, few, many and, for expanded clones, a class.

j_gene	abundance	d_gene	v_gene	CDR3aa	CDR3nt
TRBJ2-2	-	TRBD1	TRBV5-4	CAFRSRTGGNTGELFF	TGTGCCTTCCGGTCTAGGACAGGAGGAAACACCGGGGAGCTGTTTTTT
TRBJ2-5	-	-	TRBV19	CASSIGSQRETQYF	TGTGCCAGTAGTATAGGGTCTCAGCGCGAGACCCAGTACTTC
TRBJ2-3	-	-	TRBV2	CASRGDYTDTQYF	TGTGCCAGCAGGGGGGATTACACAGATACGCAGTATTTT
TRBJ2-1	-	TRBD1	TRBV12-5	CASGLVRGDRGSYNEQFF	TGTGCTAGTGGTTTGGTACGCGGGGACAGGGGTTCGTACAATGAGCAGTTCTTC
TRBJ2-1	-	TRBD1	TRBV2	CAIGQGWNEQFF	TGTGCCATAGGACAGGGGTGGAATGAGCAGTTCTTC
TRBJ2-3	-	TRBD1	TRBV5-1	CASSLGDRALGSTQYF	TGCGCCAGCAGCTTGGGGGACAGGGCTCTGGGGTCGACGCAGTATTTT
TRBJ2-3	-	-	TRBV10-3	CAIRGGATDTQYF	TGTGCCATCAGGGGCGGGGCGACAGATACGCAGTATTTT
TRBJ1-6	few	-	TRBV5-4	CASSSASSSYNSPLHF	TGTGCCAGCAGCTCGGCGTCCAGCTCCTATAATTCACCCCTCCACTTT
TRBJ2-7	-	TRBD1	TRBV6-5	CASSYSGQGASEQYF	TGTGCCAGCAGTTACTCGGGACAGGGGGCTTCCGAGCAGTACTTC
TRBJ2-7	-	-	TRBV20-1	CSAGGTYEQYF	TGCAGTGCAGGAGGCACCTACGAGCAGTACTTC
TRBJ2-1	-	-	TRBV6-1	CASLMGASSYNEQFF	TGTGCCAGCTTGATGGGGGCTAGCTCCTACAATGAGCAGTTCTTC
TRBJ2-2	-	TRBD1	TRBV27	CASSRDRNTGELFF	TGTGCCAGCAGTCGGGACAGAAACACCGGGGAGCTGTTTTTT
TRBJ1-6	-	-	TRBV5-4	CASSPGQRDNSPLHF	TGTGCCAGCAGCCCTGGACAGAGGGATAATTCACCCCTCCACTTT
TRBJ2-1	-	-	TRBV29-1	CSVVVPGAGEQFF	TGCAGCGTTGTTGTTCCGGGGGCGGGTGAGCAGTTCTTC
TRBJ1-4	-	-	TRBV9	CASSVATGTNEKLFF	TGTGCCAGCAGCGTAGCCACAGGCACTAATGAAAAACTGTTTTTT
TRBJ2-5	-	TRBD2	TRBV7-3	CASSSGLAGETQYF	TGTGCCAGCAGCTCCGGACTAGCAGGAGAGACCCAGTACTTC
TRBJ1-4	-	-	TRBV5-6	CASSLLAFSEEKLFF	TGTGCCAGCAGCTTGTTGGCGTTCTCGGAAGAAAAACTGTTTTTT
TRBJ2-7	-	-	TRBV7-2	CASSRLGTPYEQYF	TGTGCCAGCAGCCGCCTTGGTACCCCCTACGAGCAGTACTTC
TRBJ2-7	-	TRBD2	TRBV5-1	CASSLAGTSGGGGAHEQYF	TGCGCCAGCAGCTTGGCCGGGACTAGCGGGGGAGGAGGGGCCCACGAGCAGTACTTC
TRBJ1-5	-	-	TRBV30	CAWGTLGGGQPQHF	TGTGCCTGGGGGACACTTGGGGGTGGTCAGCCCCAGCATTTT
TRBJ2-3	-	-	TRBV7-3	CASSLVGEPTDTQYF	TGTGCCAGCAGCTTAGTCGGGGAACCCACAGATACGCAGTATTTT
TRBJ1-5	-	-	TRBV30	CAFTLDSSRNQPQHF	TGTGCTTTTACCCTAGATTCCTCAAGAAATCAGCCCCAGCATTTT
TRBJ1-5	-	-	TRBV5-4	CASSADPAGQPQHF	TGTGCCAGCAGCGCGGACCCCGCGGGTCAGCCCCAGCATTTT
TRBJ2-3	-	TRBD1	TRBV11-2	CASSLRTGGWDTQYF	TGTGCCAGCAGCTTAAGAACAGGGGGCTGGGATACGCAGTATTTT